The sequence of this T cell receptor beta chain was determined in a study of CD8+ T cells in alopecia areata. Overall study: Severity was scored as percentage of affected scalp area in treated patients. Overall study findings and caveats: It was lesional scalp, especially alopecia totalis/universalis, that showed higher clonality than normal scalp.

Germline lookup yields CDR1 MNHEY and CDR2 SMNVEV (reference sequence). Trimming shortened V by 6 bases and J by 0 bases, and 15 bases separated the two germline ends. The CDR3 extends over 16 amino acids. cDNA serving as the sequencing template came from extracted, reverse transcribed RNA. Assay used: immunoSEQ multiplex PCR; TCRdb lists only in-frame clones, some missing. Among about 200,000 clones listed, 58% were seen once. This clone showed up just a few times. The target antigen is unknown. Regarding treatment: oral pan-JAK inhibitor, 5-10 mg twice daily. Alopecia areata patients had lesional scalp punch biopsies and peripheral blood taken from them.

The source of this sequence is a human donor with alopecia areata. The source was CD4+ T cells sorted from blood, collected at week 24, from a patient treated with tofacitinib. The chain employs TRBV27 and TRBJ1-3, with a possible D match to TRBD1 (6 bases). CDR3 protein: CASRLGGASSGNTIYF. CDR3 DNA: TGTGCCAGCAGACTTGGGGGCGCGAGCTCTGGAAACACCATATATTTT.